The 19 T cell receptor beta chains reported below all come from one sample, sequenced in a study of OX40 agonist ivuxolimab in advanced cancers. Data came from immunoSEQ multiplex PCR; TCRdb stores just in-frame clones and leaves some out. The sample has approximately 82,000 clones; roughly 92% are singletons. The sample in question was CD4+ or CD8+ T cells sorted from blood, obtained in a trial of the OX40 agonist ivuxolimab. These TCRs come from an adult with an advanced solid tumor such as melanoma, head and neck, liver or kidney cancer.

This clone is a singleton in its sample. CDR3 in DNA: TGTGCCAGCAGTCAACGGGGGGGCCAAGAGACCCAGTACTTC. Its translation is CASSQRGGQETQYF. The genes are TRBV6-6 and TRBJ2-5; 8 nucleotides line up with TRBD2. Trimming removed 5 bases from V and 1 base from J; junction bases left unmatched: 3. Per germline, CDR1 MNHNY and CDR2 SVGAGI (reference sequence). CDR3 length: 14 amino acids.

The chain carries TRBV6-5 and TRBJ1-6; 10 positions match TRBD1. This CDR3 has 16 amino acids. Per the germline V gene, CDR1 is MNHEY and CDR2 is SVGAGI. V shed 4 bases and J 3 bases; nucleotides not matched to a gene: 3. In DNA, the CDR3 is TGTGCCAGCAGTTCGGGACAGGGGATCTATAATTCACCCCTCCACTTT. Its translation: CASSSGQGIYNSPLHF.

Comments on this clone: One end of the junction fails to match germline, which may point to a read error. This chain connects TRBV19 to TRBJ1-5; 8 bases are shared with TRBD1. The germline V gene encodes CDR1 LNHDA and CDR2 SQIVND (reference sequence). CDR3 size: 16 residues. In nucleotides, the CDR3 is TGTGCCAGTAACATACTCGGGACAGGTAGCAATCAGCCTCAGCATTTT. Translated: CASNILGTGSNQPQHF.

The chain combines TRBV9 with TRBJ2-2; perhaps TRBD1 as D (5 bases). The CDR3 runs 16 residues. Between the trimmed V and J ends, which lost 0 bases and 0 bases, there was a span of 9 bases. Germline assignment: CDR1 SGDLS and CDR2 YYNGEE. The CDR3 nucleotides are TGTGCCAGCAGCGTAGGACAGTTCGCGAACACCGGGGAGCTGTTTTTT. The encoded protein is CASSVGQFANTGELFF.

CDR3 DNA: TGCAGCGTACTAGCGGGGGGACGCACAGATACGCAGTATTTT. Its translation is CSVLAGGRTDTQYF. This chain joins TRBV29-1 and TRBJ2-3, with 12 bases lining up with TRBD2. The CDR3 has 14 residues. V lost 6 bases and J lost 1; bases outside the gene matches: 2. CDR1 and CDR2 (germline): SQVTM, ANQGSEA.

The chain carries TRBV11-1 and TRBJ2-1, with D possibly TRBD2 on 7 matching bases. Trimming shortened V by 2 bases and J by 7 bases, and 18 bases separated the two germline ends. This CDR3 is built from 16 residues. Germline V CDR1 and CDR2: SGHAT, FQDESV (reference sequence). This CDR3 reads CASSLRGGDFLNEQFF. Written as DNA, the CDR3 is TGTGCCAGCAGCTTACGAGGGGGGGACTTCCTAAATGAGCAGTTCTTC.

This chain joins TRBV18 and TRBJ2-3; no clear D gene. CDR3 size: 14 residues. The germline gives CDR1 KGHSH, CDR2 LQKENI. Trimming took off 5 bases at V and 0 bases at J, with 9 bases between the two ends. The CDR3 DNA sequence: TGTGCCAGCTCATCTCTGATCAGCACAGATACGCAGTATTTT. This translates into CASSSLISTDTQYF.

The chain has TRBV25-1 and TRBJ2-7; 8 nucleotides agree with TRBD2. Germline V gives CDR1 MGHDK, CDR2 SYGVNS. J gave up 4 bases and V 6 bases, and 5 bases lay outside the gene matches. CDR3 length: 13 amino acids. CDR3 nucleotides: TGTGCCAGCAGACGGAGCGGGAGTTACGAGCAGTACTTC. Its translation is CASRRSGSYEQYF.

The chain joins TRBV5-1 to TRBJ1-3, with D uncertain. Trimming shortened V by 0 bases and J by 0 bases, and 13 bases separated the two germline ends. The CDR3 totals 17 residues. Per the germline V gene, CDR1 is SGHRS and CDR2 is YFSETQ. In DNA, the CDR3 is TGCGCCAGCAGCTTGGAGCCCATCCCCGACTCTGGAAACACCATATATTTT. Protein: CASSLEPIPDSGNTIYF.

This chain links TRBV7-9 with TRBJ2-1, with D unresolved. Trimming took off 3 bases at V and 4 bases at J, with 13 bases between the two ends. Germline V gives CDR1 SEHNR, CDR2 FQNEAQ (reference sequence). The CDR3 sequence is 15 residues long. The CDR3 DNA sequence: TGTGCCAGCAGCTTGTCTACCCAACTTTACAATGAGCAGTTCTTC. Translation gives CASSLSTQLYNEQFF.

This chain uses TRBV28 with TRBJ2-3; 10 bases are a match to TRBD1. This CDR3 comprises 16 residues. V lost 5 bases and J lost 6; bases outside the gene matches: 11. CDR1 and CDR2 from the germline V gene are MDHEN and SYDVKM. The CDR3 sequence: CASSLLTGGFFDTQYF. CDR3 sequence (DNA): TGTGCCAGCAGTCTCTTGACAGGGGGCTTTTTTGATACGCAGTATTTT.

The CDR3 region is CASSPNLEALLYGYTF. The CDR3 DNA follows: TGTGCCAGCAGCCCCAATCTCGAGGCCCTCCTCTATGGCTACACCTTC. The V gene is TRBV11-2, the J gene TRBJ1-2; D is unclear. The CDR3 totals 16 residues. Trimming shortened V by 5 bases and J by 4 bases, and 20 bases separated the two germline ends. Germline V lookup: CDR1 SGHAT, CDR2 FQNNGV.

About this clone itself: One junction end does not reproduce the germline sequence, and a read error may be involved. The chain carries TRBV7-7 and TRBJ1-1; D is unclear. CDR1 is SSHAT and CDR2 is FNYEAQ in the germline V gene (reference sequence). The CDR3 loop spans 13 amino acids. CDR3 DNA sequence: TGTGCTAGCAGCCCGTCACCCGGGTCAGAAGCTTTCTTT. This codes for CASSPSPGSEAFF.

The CDR3 DNA sequence: TGTGCCAGCAGTGATAGGACAGGCGGCACTGAAGCTTTCTTT. Translating it yields CASSDRTGGTEAFF. The chain recombines TRBV6-1 with TRBJ1-1, with 7 bases lining up with TRBD1. J was trimmed by 4 bases and V by 3 bases; bases with no gene match: 5. Germline assignment: CDR1 MNHNS and CDR2 SASEGT. The CDR3 consists of 14 residues.

Written as DNA, the CDR3 is TGTGCCAGCAGCTTTGAGGGAAGGAGTGGCTACACCTTC. Its protein product is CASSFEGRSGYTF. V usage is TRBV9 and J usage is TRBJ1-2; D uncertain. The CDR3 length is 13 residues. Per germline, CDR1 SGDLS and CDR2 YYNGEE. The V end lost 4 bases, the J end lost 7 bases, and 14 bases lay between the germline ends. The full variable domain, its missing parts supplied by reference TRBV9 and TRBJ1-2, is DSGVTQTPKHLITATGQRVTLRCSPRSGDLSVYWYQQSLDQGLQFLIQYYNGEERAKGNILERFSAQQFPDLHSELNLSSLELGDSALYFCASSFEGRSGYTFGSGTRLTVV.

The V and J genes are TRBV23-1 and TRBJ1-2; 9 nucleotides agree with TRBD1. TRBV23-1 is an ORF; its function is uncertain. Trimming took 0 bases from V and 8 from J; bases not matched to a gene: 4. The CDR3 runs to 14 residues. For the CDR3, the DNA is TGCGCCAGCAGTCAATCGGGACAGGGAGAAGGCTACACCTTC. This encodes CASSQSGQGEGYTF.

V is TRBV6-6 and J is TRBJ1-5; 10 bases fit TRBD1. This CDR3 comprises 16 residues. CDR1 and CDR2 (germline): MNHNY, SVGAGI (reference sequence). V lost 7 bases to trimming and J lost 5 bases; unmatched junction nucleotides: 11. The CDR3 DNA sequence: TGTGCCAGCAATATACCGGGACAGGGGACATATCAGCCCCAGCATTTT. Its protein is CASNIPGQGTYQPQHF.

J is TRBJ1-6 and V is TRBV11-2; D possibly corresponds to TRBD1 (5 bases). The V gene's germline CDR1 is SGHAT and CDR2 FQNNGV. V dropped 2 bases and J dropped 0 bases, with 14 bases sitting between them. The CDR3 is 18 residues long. The CDR3 bases are TGTGCCAGCAGCTTAAGAAGCGGGGGGAGCTCCTATAATTCACCCCTCCACTTT. Translated: CASSLRSGGSSYNSPLHF.

V usage is TRBV4-2 and J usage is TRBJ1-4, with D hard to call. Germline assignment: CDR1 LGHNA and CDR2 YNFKEQ. CDR3 length equals 15 residues. V was trimmed by 4 bases and J by 7 bases, leaving 16 bases between them. The CDR3 region has the DNA TGTGCCAGCAGCCCGCGATGGCCATCCGGTGAAAAACTGTTTTTT. Amino acid sequence: CASSPRWPSGEKLFF.